The entry below gives a single T cell receptor (beta chain) sequence along with its context. As yet, its antigen is unknown. Produced via immunoSEQ multiplex PCR; TCRdb's table is partial and in-frame only. The table lists some 32,000 clones, over 70% of them singletons. The germline V gene encodes CDR1 LNHDA and CDR2 SQIVND (reference sequence). The V gene end was trimmed by 3 bases and the J gene end by 5 bases; junction bases not matched to a gene: 6. CDR3 length equals 15 residues. These data originate in a study of T cells in narcolepsy. About the study: Enrolled donors included narcolepsy type 1 or type 2 patients and healthy controls. Findings and limits, study-wide: Healthy controls reportedly lacked the autoreactive clonotypes serially found in patients' blood. HCRT-specific and TRIB2-specific autoreactive clonotypes appeared among same-patient CSF and blood CD4+ clonotypes.

The sample was memory (CD45RA-) CD4+ T cells from blood. The source is a human donor in good health. This chain joins TRBV19 and TRBJ2-5; 10 bases line up with TRBD2. Here the CDR3 DNA reads TGTGCCAGTAGTATCAGCGGGAGGGCCGCCGAGACCCAGTACTTC. Translation: CASSISGRAAETQYF.